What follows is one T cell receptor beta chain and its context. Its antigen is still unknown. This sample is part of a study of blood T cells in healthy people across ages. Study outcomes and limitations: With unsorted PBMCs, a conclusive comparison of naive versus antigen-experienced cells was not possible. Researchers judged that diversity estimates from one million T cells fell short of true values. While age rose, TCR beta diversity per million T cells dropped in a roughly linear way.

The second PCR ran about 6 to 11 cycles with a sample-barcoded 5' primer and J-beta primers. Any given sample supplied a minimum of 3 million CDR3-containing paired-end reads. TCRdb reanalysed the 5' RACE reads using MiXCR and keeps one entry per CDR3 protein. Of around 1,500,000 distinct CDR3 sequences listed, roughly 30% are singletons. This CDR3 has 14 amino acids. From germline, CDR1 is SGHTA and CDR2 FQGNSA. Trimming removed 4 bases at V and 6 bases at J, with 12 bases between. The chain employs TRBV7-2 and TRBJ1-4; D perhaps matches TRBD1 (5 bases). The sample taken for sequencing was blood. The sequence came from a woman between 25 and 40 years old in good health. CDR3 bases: TGTGCCAGCAGCTATGACAGAGGCGATGAAAAACTGTTTTTT. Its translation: CASSYDRGDEKLFF.